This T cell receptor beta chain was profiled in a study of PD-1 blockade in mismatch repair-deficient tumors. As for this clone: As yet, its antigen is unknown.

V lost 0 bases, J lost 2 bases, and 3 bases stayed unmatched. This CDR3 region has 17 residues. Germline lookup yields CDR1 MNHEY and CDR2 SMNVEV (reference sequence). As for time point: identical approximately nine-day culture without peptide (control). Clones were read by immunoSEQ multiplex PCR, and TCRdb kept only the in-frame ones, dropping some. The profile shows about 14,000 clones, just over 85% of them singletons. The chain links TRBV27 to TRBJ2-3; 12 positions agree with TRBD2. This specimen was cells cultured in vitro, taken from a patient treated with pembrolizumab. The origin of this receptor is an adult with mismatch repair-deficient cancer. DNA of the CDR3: TGTGCCAGCAGTTTATCGAGGACTAGCGGGATCACAGATACGCAGTATTTT. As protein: CASSLSRTSGITDTQYF.